This T cell receptor beta chain is from a study of cytomegalovirus exposure and HLA in healthy donors. On the study more broadly: As an earlier analysis found, about 200 million T cells yielded approximately 100 million unique TCR beta sequences. A preliminary data release comprised 80 million to 95 million unique TCRs obtained from HLA-typed donors. Study-level findings and limits: Most TCR beta V segments were productive about 87% or about 30% of the time in an earlier analysis.

On this clone itself: Its antigen remains unknown.

PCR amplification relied on 60 Vbeta primers (plus 13 Jbeta primers). Using immunoSEQ multiplex PCR, the repertoire was profiled, and TCRdb retains in-frame clones only, with some absent. The table includes approximately 150,000 clones, approximately 82% detected once. The CDR3 is 19 amino acids. J lost 2 bases, V lost 4 bases, and 8 bases had no gene match. The germline gives CDR1 SEHNR, CDR2 FQNEAQ (reference sequence). The sequence was collected from a man between 18 and 35 years old in good health and CMV-seropositive. Sequencing was performed on PBMCs. The rearrangement uses TRBV7-9 and TRBJ2-4; 16 bases agree with TRBD2. The DNA of the CDR3 is TGTGCCAGCAGCTGGGGCTCGGGACTAGCGGGAGGGCCCAAAAACATTCAGTACTTC. Protein product: CASSWGSGLAGGPKNIQYF.